The 14 T cell receptor beta chains below come from one sample, sequenced in a study of T cell responses to AZD1222 COVID-19 vaccine. Using immunoSEQ multiplex PCR, the repertoire was profiled, and TCRdb retains in-frame clones only, with some absent. Of more than 150,000 clones detected, 85% to 90% appear once; the ten largest clones hold approximately 26%. The sequencing here drew on peripheral blood, taken 28 days after the second AZD1222 dose. The receptors were sampled from an adult who received the AZD1222 COVID-19 vaccine.

CDR3 region: CASVITGNSYEQYF. The CDR3 bases are TGTGCCAGCGTGATTACAGGGAACTCCTACGAGCAGTACTTC. The rearrangement links TRBV2 to TRBJ2-7, with a tentative D call TRBD1 (6 bases). This CDR3 has 14 residues. Between the trimmed V and J ends, which lost 8 bases and 0 bases, there was a span of 14 bases. Germline CDR1 SNHLY, CDR2 FYNNEI.

On this clone itself: The sample carries other DNA sequences with the same CDR3. V usage is TRBV5-4 and J usage is TRBJ1-2; a possible D gene is TRBD1 (5 bases). The CDR3 consists of 13 residues. The germline CDR1 and CDR2 sequences are SGHNT and YYREEE (reference sequence). V lost 0 bases, J lost 8 bases, and 11 bases lay in between. In nucleotides, the CDR3 is TGTGCCAGCAGCTTGGCCGGTACAGGCGGCTACACCTTC. This encodes CASSLAGTGGYTF. Looking up the rest from reference TRBV5-4 and TRBJ1-2 gives the full variable domain: ETGVTQSPTHLIKTRGQQVTLRCSSQSGHNTVSWYQQALGQGPQFIFQYYREEENGRGNFPPRFSGLQFPNYSSELNVNALELDDSALYLCASSLAGTGGYTFGSGTRLTVV.

The J gene is TRBJ1-5, the V gene TRBV3-1 (or the pseudogene TRBV3-2), with D maybe TRBD1 (5 bases). Deletions cut 4 bases from V and 2 bases from J, with 9 bases between. The CDR3 is 14 residues long. Germline lookup yields CDR1 LGHDT and CDR2 YNNKEL (reference sequence). The CDR3 is CASSLGTGNQPQHF. The CDR3 DNA reads TGTGCCAGCAGCCTTGGGACGGGCAATCAGCCCCAGCATTTT.

The genes are TRBV3-1 (or the pseudogene TRBV3-2) and TRBJ2-7, with 10 positions matching TRBD2. J was trimmed by 5 bases and V by 0 bases; bases with no gene match: 7. The germline V gene has CDR1 LGHDT and CDR2 YNNKEL (reference sequence). The CDR3 loop spans 16 amino acids. CDR3 sequence reads: CASSQERLAGVNEQYF. As DNA, the CDR3 is TGTGCCAGCAGCCAAGAAAGGCTAGCGGGAGTCAACGAGCAGTACTTC.

This sequence joins TRBV4-1 and TRBJ2-4; 9 bases agree with TRBD1. Germline CDR1 and CDR2: MGHRA and YSYEKL. The trim removed 2 bases at V and 3 bases at J, leaving 8 bases unmatched. The CDR3 is made up of 17 amino acids. In nucleotides, the CDR3 is TGCGCCAGCAGCCAATCCGGGACAGGGACCCTCAAAAACATTCAGTACTTC. It specifies CASSQSGTGTLKNIQYF.

The chain combines TRBV19 with TRBJ2-1, with D maybe TRBD2 (5 bases). Germline V lookup: CDR1 LNHDA, CDR2 SQIVND (reference sequence). This CDR3 is 14 amino acids long. Trimming pared 9 bases from V and 4 bases from J, leaving 16 bases between. CDR3 sequence: CASNVRPGYNEQFF. CDR3 nucleotide sequence: TGTGCCAGCAACGTCCGACCGGGATACAATGAGCAGTTCTTC.

This clone was seen just once. The chain uses TRBV28 and TRBJ2-1; the match to TRBD2 covers 8 bases. The germline V gene has CDR1 MDHEN and CDR2 SYDVKM. Trimming removed 5 bases from V and 9 bases from J; junction bases left unmatched: 18. The CDR3 contains 17 residues. CDR3 coding DNA: TGTGCCAGCAGTCCGAGCAGCGGGAGACCTCCTCTCAGTGAGCAGTTCTTC. Translation gives CASSPSSGRPPLSEQFF.

Written as DNA, the CDR3 is TGTGCCAGCAGTGAAGTTTTGGGCACTGAAGCTTTCTTT. Translating it yields CASSEVLGTEAFF. V is TRBV6-4 and J is TRBJ1-1; the D is unclear. The CDR3 is made up of 13 amino acids. Trimming took off 3 bases at V and 4 bases at J, with 9 bases between the two ends. Germline values: CDR1 MRHNA, CDR2 SNTAGT.

This clone was observed once. The genes are TRBV24-1 and TRBJ2-1; D is unresolved. The V end lost 4 bases, the J end lost 6 bases, and 9 bases lay between the germline ends. Germline loops: CDR1 KGHDR, CDR2 SFDVKD. The CDR3 totals 13 residues. CDR3 protein: CATSDRSSNEQFF. DNA of the CDR3: TGTGCCACCAGTGACCGGTCTAGCAATGAGCAGTTCTTC.

The V gene is TRBV18, the J gene TRBJ2-7; no firm D call. Germline CDR1 reads KGHSH; CDR2 reads LQKENI. There are 12 residues in the CDR3. Trimming removed 3 bases at V and 7 bases at J, with 10 bases between. CDR3 protein: CASSPGSGEQYF. In DNA, the CDR3 is TGTGCCAGCTCACCGGGCTCTGGGGAGCAGTACTTC. Looking up the rest from reference TRBV18 and TRBJ2-7 gives the full variable domain: NAGVMQNPRHLVRRRGQEARLRCSPMKGHSHVYWYRQLPEEGLKFMVYLQKENIIDESGMPKERFSAEFPKEGPSILRIQQVVRGDSAAYFCASSPGSGEQYFGPGTRLTVT.

The chain combines TRBV5-1 with TRBJ1-1; D not certain. The germline V gene has CDR1 SGHRS and CDR2 YFSETQ. Trimming cost V 4 bases and J 4 bases, with 11 bases left between them. This CDR3 spans 13 amino acids. Here the CDR3 reads CASSPSEGTEAFF. CDR3 nucleotides: TGCGCCAGCAGCCCGAGTGAGGGCACTGAAGCTTTCTTT.

This chain connects TRBV4-1 to TRBJ1-5, with 12 bases fitting TRBD1. The length of the CDR3 is 16 residues. Trimming cost V 2 bases and J 5 bases; bases outside gene matches: 4. Germline V gene sequence: CDR1 MGHRA, CDR2 YSYEKL. The CDR3 DNA is TGCGCCAGCAGCCAAAGTGGGACAGGGGGCGATCAGCCCCAGCATTTT. It codes for CASSQSGTGGDQPQHF.

V usage is TRBV29-1 and J usage is TRBJ2-4; D is uncertain. Trimming took 0 bases from V and 0 from J, leaving 9 bases between them. Germline V gene data show CDR1 as SQVTM and CDR2 as ANQGSEA. The CDR3 is 15 residues long. CDR3: CSVEDSGLAKNIQYF. CDR3 nucleotide sequence: TGCAGCGTTGAAGATTCAGGATTAGCCAAAAACATTCAGTACTTC.

The chain joins TRBV6-5 to TRBJ2-2; 7 bases agree with TRBD2. V dropped 0 bases and J dropped 6; count of bases not matched to a gene: 1. The CDR3 runs 14 residues. Germline assignment: CDR1 MNHEY and CDR2 SVGAGI. The CDR3 here is CASSYSAGAGELFF. The CDR3 bases are TGTGCCAGCAGTTACTCGGCGGGAGCCGGGGAGCTGTTTTTT.